This T cell receptor (beta chain) was documented in a study of CD8+CD57+ T cells in acquired aplastic anemia. Turning to the study itself: CD4+ and CD8+ cells, once sorted, gave DNA averaging around 3.2 ug. Average CD4+ read depth in healthy donors was some 9.9 million reads. Findings and limits, study-wide: CD8+ Simpson's diversity showed no significant patient-control difference.

Turning to this clonotype: Its antigen is not identified.

The template used for profiling TCR beta VDJ and CDR3 was genomic DNA. From the reads, TCRdb called clonotypes with MiXCR, one entry per CDR3 protein. The repertoire holds roughly 180,000 distinct CDR3 sequences, roughly half seen once, with about 2.9% in the top ten. This TCR was sampled from a human donor in good health. The sample consisted of sorted CD4+, CD8+, or CD8+CD57+ T cells (not recorded which) from PBMCs.

CDR3: CASSMGGGTEAFF. CDR3 DNA: TGTGCCAGTAGTATGGGGGGAGGGACTGAAGCTTTCTTT. The chain employs TRBV19 and TRBJ1-1; D may be TRBD1 (5 bases). The germline V gene has CDR1 LNHDA and CDR2 SQIVND (reference sequence). Trimming shortened V by 3 bases and J by 5 bases, and 10 bases separated the two germline ends. This CDR3 is 13 amino acids long.